Listed here are 7 T cell receptor beta chains from one sample, sequenced in a study of Ad26.COV2.S vaccination and SARS-CoV-2 variants. Only in-frame clones appear in the TCRdb table, and some are missing; sequencing was by immunoSEQ multiplex PCR. This sample has approximately 360,000 clones, with approximately 83% found just once. The treatment is: about 20 received Ad26.COV2.S at low or high dose, single or two shots; several received placebo; per-sample allocation not given. All samples were drawn on day 63, counting from the first vaccine or placebo injection. Sample: peripheral blood, taken in a trial of Ad26.COV2.S vaccine versus placebo. The receptors derive from a person aged 18-60 years who received the Ad26.COV2.S COVID-19 vaccine or a placebo.

The chain uses TRBV2 and TRBJ2-7, with D unclear. Per germline, CDR1 SNHLY and CDR2 FYNNEI. Trimming stripped 3 bases from V and 0 bases from J, with 12 bases between. The CDR3 is 15 residues long. The CDR3 protein is CASSEVSRYSYEQYF. The CDR3, as DNA: TGTGCCAGCAGTGAGGTTAGCAGATACTCCTACGAGCAGTACTTC.

The chain is built from TRBV10-2 and TRBJ2-7; 7 nucleotides agree with TRBD2. Trimming removed 3 bases from V and 6 bases from J; junction bases left unmatched: 14. The CDR3 covers 16 residues. CDR1 and CDR2 (germline): WSHSY, SAAADI. The DNA for the CDR3 is TGCGCCAGCAGTGACCCCAGGCGGGGGTTAAGGGGCGAGCAGTACTTC. The encoded protein is CASSDPRRGLRGEQYF.

A few counts support this clone. This chain connects TRBV4-2 to TRBJ1-1, with D perhaps matching TRBD1 (5 bases). Trimming pared 4 bases from V and 10 bases from J, leaving 13 bases between. The CDR3 totals 12 residues. From germline, CDR1 is LGHNA and CDR2 YNFKEQ. The CDR3 coding sequence is TGTGCCAGCAGCCGGGGCTTGGCGGGAGCTTTCTTT. Translating gives CASSRGLAGAFF.

This clone showed up just once. This chain uses TRBV2 with TRBJ1-2; D may be TRBD1 (5 bases). The V and J ends lost 7 bases and 4 bases respectively, with 13 bases between them. The CDR3 sequence is 13 residues long. Per germline, CDR1 SNHLY and CDR2 FYNNEI. This CDR3 is CASTRGLLYGYTF. The CDR3 DNA follows: TGTGCCAGCACCCGGGGCCTGCTCTATGGCTACACCTTC.

The CDR3 nucleotides read TGTGCCACCAGTGACCCTGGGACTAGCGGCACAGATACGCAGTATTTT. It encodes CATSDPGTSGTDTQYF. The chain uses TRBV24-1 and TRBJ2-3; TRBD2 matches at 10 bases. V shed 4 bases, J shed 1 base, and the junction held 4 bases outside the gene matches. CDR1 is KGHDR and CDR2 is SFDVKD in the germline V gene. There are 16 residues in the CDR3.

The rearrangement links TRBV11-2 to TRBJ2-7; D is unresolved. The V end lost 5 bases, the J end lost 3 bases, and 5 bases lay between the germline ends. Germline V gives CDR1 SGHAT, CDR2 FQNNGV. CDR3 length equals 11 residues. The CDR3 region is CASSGVYEQYF. The CDR3 nucleotides read TGTGCCAGCAGCGGGGTCTACGAGCAGTACTTC. Full variable domain (outside the CDR3, taken from reference TRBV11-2 and TRBJ2-7): EAGVAQSPRYKIIEKRQSVAFWCNPISGHATLYWYQQILGQGPKLLIQFQNNGVVDDSQLPKDRFSAERLKGVDSTLKIQPAKLEDSAVYLCASSGVYEQYFGPGTRLTVT.

The chain couples TRBV6-5 to TRBJ2-7; 8 nucleotides match TRBD2. Germline values: CDR1 MNHEY, CDR2 SVGAGI. The CDR3 consists of 15 residues. J was trimmed by 4 bases and V by 5 bases; bases with no gene match: 10. The CDR3 DNA reads TGTGCCAGCAGTAACACAGCGGGAGTCGCGTACGAGCAGTACTTC. Amino acids: CASSNTAGVAYEQYF.